These T cell receptor beta chains were read from a single sample in a study of blood T cell repertoires in COVID-19. Data came from immunoSEQ multiplex PCR; TCRdb stores just in-frame clones and leaves some out. This table holds 280,000 or so clones, about 90% found once. Sequenced material: PBMCs or T cells enriched from blood (not recorded which). The origin of the receptors is a woman in her late teens or twenties with acute COVID-19. The CDR3 runs from the conserved cysteine through the conserved F or W. Each record gives: clone size, V gene, J gene, D gene, CDR3 DNA, CDR3 protein. The D gene is left open where the match is weak. A row's size may be missing; if present it is once, few, many or a size class.

abundance: .
v_gene: TRBV6-5
j_gene: TRBJ2-1
d_gene: TRBD2
CDR3nt: TGTGCCAGCAGTCGCCCACTAGCGGGCAATGAGCAGTTCTTC
CDR3aa: CASSRPLAGNEQFF

abundance: .
v_gene: TRBV14
j_gene: TRBJ2-7
d_gene: .
CDR3nt: TGTGCCAGCAGCCAAAGTACATTCTACGAGCAGTACTTC
CDR3aa: CASSQSTFYEQYF

abundance: .
v_gene: TRBV6-2/TRBV6-3
j_gene: TRBJ2-6
d_gene: TRBD1
CDR3nt: TGTGCCAGCAGTTCCCTACAGGGGTCTGGGGCCAACGTCCTGACTTTC
CDR3aa: CASSSLQGSGANVLTF

abundance: .
v_gene: TRBV7-3
j_gene: TRBJ2-7
d_gene: TRBD2
CDR3nt: TGTGCCAGCAGCTTTACTAGCGGACAGTCCTACGAGCAGTACTTC
CDR3aa: CASSFTSGQSYEQYF

abundance: .
v_gene: TRBV7-2
j_gene: TRBJ2-7
d_gene: .
CDR3nt: TGTGCCGGAGCGGATAACTCCTACGAGCAGTACTTC
CDR3aa: CAGADNSYEQYF

abundance: once
v_gene: TRBV15
j_gene: TRBJ2-7
d_gene: .
CDR3nt: TGTGCCACCAGCAGAGATATAACAGGGACCTACGAGCAGTACTTC
CDR3aa: CATSRDITGTYEQYF

abundance: .
v_gene: TRBV30
j_gene: TRBJ1-2
d_gene: TRBD1
CDR3nt: TGTGCCTGGAGTGAGAAGGGGGCTGGCTACACCTTC
CDR3aa: CAWSEKGAGYTF

abundance: few
v_gene: TRBV10-3
j_gene: TRBJ2-7
d_gene: TRBD1
CDR3nt: TGTGCCACCACCGGACAGGGCCTGAGGGAGCAGTACTTC
CDR3aa: CATTGQGLREQYF

abundance: .
v_gene: TRBV25-1
j_gene: TRBJ2-1
d_gene: TRBD1
CDR3nt: TGTGCCAGCAGTGAATGGGGGACAGGGAACAATGAGCAGTTCTTC
CDR3aa: CASSEWGTGNNEQFF

abundance: .
v_gene: TRBV6-5
j_gene: TRBJ2-1
d_gene: .
CDR3nt: TGTGCCAGCAGAATACGCACTAGCTCCTACAATGAGCAGTTCTTC
CDR3aa: CASRIRTSSYNEQFF

abundance: .
v_gene: TRBV11-3
j_gene: TRBJ2-5
d_gene: TRBD1
CDR3nt: TGTGCCAGCAGCTTAGGAGGGTACGGACAGGGTCTAGGTCGTGAAGAGACCCAGTACTTC
CDR3aa: CASSLGGYGQGLGREETQYF

abundance: .
v_gene: TRBV5-1
j_gene: TRBJ2-2
d_gene: TRBD2
CDR3nt: TGCGCCAGCAGCTTGTTGGGACTAGCGGGATCAGCGGGATCAGCGGGAGCCGGGGAGCTGTTTTTT
CDR3aa: CASSLLGLAGSAGSAGAGELFF

abundance: .
v_gene: TRBV28
j_gene: TRBJ2-1
d_gene: TRBD2
CDR3nt: TGTGCCAGCAGTTTATCCCGACTAGCGGGAGTAGGCAATGAGCAGTTCTTC
CDR3aa: CASSLSRLAGVGNEQFF

abundance: .
v_gene: TRBV4-1
j_gene: TRBJ2-7
d_gene: TRBD2
CDR3nt: TGCGCCAGCAGCCGTGGACTAGCGGCCTACGAGCAGTACTTC
CDR3aa: CASSRGLAAYEQYF

abundance: .
v_gene: TRBV5-1
j_gene: TRBJ2-5
d_gene: .
CDR3nt: TGCGCCAGCAGCTTGGCCACGGACCAAGAGACCCAGTACTTC
CDR3aa: CASSLATDQETQYF

abundance: .
v_gene: TRBV24-1
j_gene: TRBJ2-6
d_gene: TRBD2
CDR3nt: TGTGCCACCAGTGATTTTCGCGGGGGCGTCCTGACTTTC
CDR3aa: CATSDFRGGVLTF

abundance: .
v_gene: TRBV3-1/TRBV3-2
j_gene: TRBJ1-4
d_gene: TRBD1
CDR3nt: TGTGCCAGCAGCCGGGACAGGGAGAAACTGTTTTTT
CDR3aa: CASSRDREKLFF

abundance: .
v_gene: TRBV27
j_gene: TRBJ2-3
d_gene: .
CDR3nt: TGTGCCAGCAAGAGGACAGATACGCAGTATTTT
CDR3aa: CASKRTDTQYF

abundance: once
v_gene: TRBV6-2/TRBV6-3
j_gene: TRBJ2-2
d_gene: TRBD2
CDR3nt: TGTGCCAGCAGTTACCGAAAGACCGGGACTAGCGGGAGGGGACGACGAGGGGAGCTGTTTTTT
CDR3aa: CASSYRKTGTSGRGRRGELFF

abundance: .
v_gene: TRBV12-3/TRBV12-4
j_gene: TRBJ1-2
d_gene: .
CDR3nt: TGTGCCAGCAGTTCGGCAGGGATCAGTGGCTACACCTTC
CDR3aa: CASSSAGISGYTF

abundance: .
v_gene: TRBV19
j_gene: TRBJ2-1
d_gene: .
CDR3nt: TGTGCCAGTAGTACCGTGGGGGGACACAATGAGCAGTTCTTC
CDR3aa: CASSTVGGHNEQFF

abundance: .
v_gene: TRBV10-3
j_gene: TRBJ1-1
d_gene: TRBD1
CDR3nt: TGTGCCATCTCGCGTCAGGGTGGGACAGAGAACACTGAAGCTTTCTTT
CDR3aa: CAISRQGGTENTEAFF

abundance: .
v_gene: TRBV18
j_gene: TRBJ1-4
d_gene: .
CDR3nt: TGTGCCAGCTCACCAAAGTCGTTAATAGGGGAATTTGAAAAACTGTTTTTT
CDR3aa: CASSPKSLIGEFEKLFF

abundance: .
v_gene: TRBV24-1
j_gene: TRBJ1-1
d_gene: .
CDR3nt: TGTGCCACCAGTGATTGGCAGGGCTCGAACACTGAAGCTTTCTTT
CDR3aa: CATSDWQGSNTEAFF

abundance: .
v_gene: TRBV6-5
j_gene: TRBJ1-5
d_gene: .
CDR3nt: TGTGCCAGCAGTTCAAGCGGATATAGCAATCAGCCCCAGCATTTT
CDR3aa: CASSSSGYSNQPQHF

abundance: .
v_gene: TRBV7-9
j_gene: TRBJ2-3
d_gene: TRBD2
CDR3nt: TGTGCCAGCAGCACTAGCGGGAGGGGCACAGATACGCAGTATTTT
CDR3aa: CASSTSGRGTDTQYF

abundance: .
v_gene: TRBV30
j_gene: TRBJ1-2
d_gene: TRBD1
CDR3nt: TGTGCCTGGAGTGCTACAGGGGGCGGTGGCTACACCTTC
CDR3aa: CAWSATGGGGYTF

abundance: .
v_gene: TRBV4-2
j_gene: TRBJ1-4
d_gene: TRBD1
CDR3nt: TGTGCCAGCAGCCGCTCGCAGGACAGGGGCGAAAAACTGTTTTTT
CDR3aa: CASSRSQDRGEKLFF

abundance: .
v_gene: TRBV4-3
j_gene: TRBJ2-1
d_gene: .
CDR3nt: TGCGCCAGCAGCCAAGGTAGCGGAACATACAATGAGCAGTTCTTC
CDR3aa: CASSQGSGTYNEQFF

abundance: few
v_gene: TRBV19
j_gene: TRBJ1-1
d_gene: TRBD1
CDR3nt: TGTGCCAGTAGGAGGGACAGGGCGAACACTGAAGCTTTCTTT
CDR3aa: CASRRDRANTEAFF

abundance: few
v_gene: TRBV9
j_gene: TRBJ1-2
d_gene: .
CDR3nt: TGTGCCAGCAGCGGAACAGGGAGTCGCTATGGCTACACCTTC
CDR3aa: CASSGTGSRYGYTF

abundance: .
v_gene: TRBV28
j_gene: TRBJ2-3
d_gene: .
CDR3nt: TGTGCCAGCAGTTCCAGGGCCAGGGGAAGCACAGATACGCAGTATTTT
CDR3aa: CASSSRARGSTDTQYF

abundance: .
v_gene: TRBV4-1
j_gene: TRBJ1-1
d_gene: TRBD1
CDR3nt: TGCGCCAGCAGCCGCGGACAGGGGGCTAGGTCTGCAGCGGCTTTCTTT
CDR3aa: CASSRGQGARSAAAFF

abundance: .
v_gene: TRBV9
j_gene: TRBJ2-3
d_gene: .
CDR3nt: TGTGCCAGCAGCGCCTACACAGATACGCAGTATTTT
CDR3aa: CASSAYTDTQYF

abundance: once
v_gene: TRBV7-2
j_gene: TRBJ2-7
d_gene: .
CDR3nt: TGTGCCAGCAGCTTAGGTGGTTCAGGGGCCTACGAGCAGTACTTC
CDR3aa: CASSLGGSGAYEQYF

abundance: .
v_gene: TRBV4-3
j_gene: TRBJ1-4
d_gene: .
CDR3nt: TGCGCCAGCAGCCAAAGGTTTGGGCCTGGGGAAAAACTGTTTTTT
CDR3aa: CASSQRFGPGEKLFF

abundance: .
v_gene: TRBV2
j_gene: TRBJ2-2
d_gene: .
CDR3nt: TGTGCCAGCAGGTCACAGGCGATCTGGTCGAACACCGGGGAGCTGTTTTTT
CDR3aa: CASRSQAIWSNTGELFF

abundance: .
v_gene: TRBV29-1
j_gene: TRBJ2-1
d_gene: .
CDR3nt: TGCAGCGTTGAGTTTATCGATGAGCAGTTCTTC
CDR3aa: CSVEFIDEQFF

abundance: .
v_gene: TRBV6-5
j_gene: TRBJ2-3
d_gene: TRBD2
CDR3nt: TGTGCCAGCAGTCGGACTAGCGGCACAGATACGCAGTATTTT
CDR3aa: CASSRTSGTDTQYF

abundance: .
v_gene: TRBV28
j_gene: TRBJ1-2
d_gene: .
CDR3nt: TGTGCCAGCAGCCCGGGGGGACCCTATGGCTACACCTTC
CDR3aa: CASSPGGPYGYTF

abundance: .
v_gene: TRBV13
j_gene: TRBJ2-3
d_gene: .
CDR3nt: TGTGCCAGCAGCTTAGGAGGGAGATCTAGCACAGATACGCAGTATTTT
CDR3aa: CASSLGGRSSTDTQYF

abundance: .
v_gene: TRBV7-6
j_gene: TRBJ2-6
d_gene: .
CDR3nt: TGTGCCAGCAGCTCAAGGGGCTCTGGGGCCAACGTCCTGACTTTC
CDR3aa: CASSSRGSGANVLTF

abundance: .
v_gene: TRBV27
j_gene: TRBJ2-7
d_gene: TRBD2
CDR3nt: TGTGCCAGCCGAACCACAGGGTTCGGGAGGGCCTACGAGCAGTACTTC
CDR3aa: CASRTTGFGRAYEQYF

abundance: .
v_gene: TRBV28
j_gene: TRBJ2-2
d_gene: .
CDR3nt: TGTGCCACCACTTCCCTAGCCGGGAGTGGCGGGGAGCTGTTTTTT
CDR3aa: CATTSLAGSGGELFF

abundance: .
v_gene: TRBV6-5
j_gene: TRBJ1-6
d_gene: .
CDR3nt: TGTGCCAGCAGTTTATCAGGGCCCCCGTATTCACCCCTCCACTTT
CDR3aa: CASSLSGPPYSPLHF

abundance: .
v_gene: TRBV5-6
j_gene: TRBJ1-5
d_gene: .
CDR3nt: TGTGCCAGCAGCTTAGGAGGGGCTTATAGCAATCAGCCCCAGCATTTT
CDR3aa: CASSLGGAYSNQPQHF

abundance: .
v_gene: TRBV12-5
j_gene: TRBJ2-7
d_gene: .
CDR3nt: TGTGCTAGTACCCCGGGACTGAGCTACGAGCAGTACTTC
CDR3aa: CASTPGLSYEQYF

abundance: once
v_gene: TRBV3-1/TRBV3-2
j_gene: TRBJ2-1
d_gene: TRBD1
CDR3nt: TGTGCCAGCAGCCTTCCCGGGGGACAGGGAGGCAATGAGCAGTTCTTC
CDR3aa: CASSLPGGQGGNEQFF

abundance: .
v_gene: TRBV28
j_gene: TRBJ2-7
d_gene: .
CDR3nt: TGTGCCAGCAGCCCGTCCTCCTACGAGCAGTACTTC
CDR3aa: CASSPSSYEQYF

abundance: .
v_gene: TRBV10-3
j_gene: TRBJ2-7
d_gene: .
CDR3nt: TGTGCCATCAGTGACAGGGGCCCCTACGAGCAGTACTTC
CDR3aa: CAISDRGPYEQYF

abundance: .
v_gene: TRBV9
j_gene: TRBJ2-5
d_gene: TRBD1
CDR3nt: TGTGCCAGCAGCGTAGCAGGGGGCGCCGAGACCCAGTACTTC
CDR3aa: CASSVAGGAETQYF

abundance: .
v_gene: TRBV15
j_gene: TRBJ2-2
d_gene: TRBD2
CDR3nt: TGTGCCACCAGCAGAGATTTTCCTAGCGGGAGTGGCAACACCGGGGAGCTGTTTTTT
CDR3aa: CATSRDFPSGSGNTGELFF

abundance: .
v_gene: TRBV7-9
j_gene: TRBJ2-1
d_gene: .
CDR3nt: TGTGCCAGCAGCTTAAATAATTTTGCGGAGGGAACCTACAATGAGCAGTTCTTC
CDR3aa: CASSLNNFAEGTYNEQFF

abundance: .
v_gene: TRBV5-1
j_gene: TRBJ1-2
d_gene: .
CDR3nt: TGCGCCAGCAGCGGATCGGGACTGCAGACCTATGGCTACACCTTC
CDR3aa: CASSGSGLQTYGYTF

abundance: .
v_gene: TRBV15
j_gene: TRBJ2-2
d_gene: TRBD1
CDR3nt: TGTGCCACCAGCAAAACCCCGGGACAGGGGATCGCCGGGGAGCTGTTTTTT
CDR3aa: CATSKTPGQGIAGELFF